These T cell receptor beta chains were read from a single sample in a study of blood T cell repertoires in COVID-19. TCRdb keeps only in-frame clones here, not all; method: immunoSEQ multiplex PCR. Here the sample spans about 200,000 clones, 75% to 85% being singletons. The sequencing input was peripheral blood. The receptors come from a human donor in a cohort sampled during active COVID-19. Both conserved end residues are part of each CDR3. D genes are given only for firm matches. Size values are once, few and many counts, or a class for expanded clones, and some rows have none.

D gene	V gene	J gene	clone size	CDR3 protein	CDR3 DNA
.	TRBV5-1	TRBJ1-4	.	CASSLDPGVNEKLFF	TGCGCCAGCAGCTTGGATCCAGGGGTTAATGAAAAACTGTTTTTT
.	TRBV19	TRBJ2-7	.	CASSMTATYEQYF	TGTGCCAGTAGTATGACAGCCACCTACGAGCAGTACTTC
.	TRBV5-5	TRBJ2-1	.	CASSFIGGLYNEQFF	TGTGCCAGCAGCTTTATCGGGGGGCTTTACAATGAGCAGTTCTTC
.	TRBV7-9	TRBJ1-6	.	CASSFDRNSPLHF	TGTGCCAGCAGCTTCGACAGAAATTCACCCCTCCACTTT
TRBD2	TRBV2	TRBJ2-1	.	CASRSLAGEGNEQFF	TGTGCCAGCAGGAGTTTGGCGGGAGAAGGCAATGAGCAGTTCTTC
TRBD2	TRBV18	TRBJ2-3	.	CASSPGSGFTTQYF	TGTGCCAGCTCACCCGGTAGCGGGTTTACTACGCAGTATTTT
.	TRBV5-1	TRBJ2-3	.	CASSLTGDTQYF	TGCGCCAGCAGCTTAACCGGGGATACGCAGTATTTT
TRBD2	TRBV18	TRBJ2-2	once	CASSPYVAGGPKTGELFF	TGTGCCAGCTCACCATATGTAGCGGGAGGGCCGAAAACCGGGGAGCTGTTTTTT
TRBD2	TRBV27	TRBJ2-1	once	CASSWSTSGYNEQFF	TGTGCCAGCAGTTGGAGTACTAGCGGTTACAATGAGCAGTTCTTC
.	TRBV5-6	TRBJ2-5	.	CASSLVSFSYQETQYF	TGTGCCAGCAGCTTGGTTTCGTTCTCGTACCAAGAGACCCAGTACTTC
TRBD1	TRBV11-3	TRBJ2-3	.	CASSPGGAGRTDTQYF	TGTGCCAGCAGCCCAGGGGGCGCGGGACGGACAGATACGCAGTATTTT
.	TRBV5-1	TRBJ1-1	few	CASSQGHPNTEAFF	TGCGCCAGCAGCCAGGGACACCCGAACACTGAAGCTTTCTTT